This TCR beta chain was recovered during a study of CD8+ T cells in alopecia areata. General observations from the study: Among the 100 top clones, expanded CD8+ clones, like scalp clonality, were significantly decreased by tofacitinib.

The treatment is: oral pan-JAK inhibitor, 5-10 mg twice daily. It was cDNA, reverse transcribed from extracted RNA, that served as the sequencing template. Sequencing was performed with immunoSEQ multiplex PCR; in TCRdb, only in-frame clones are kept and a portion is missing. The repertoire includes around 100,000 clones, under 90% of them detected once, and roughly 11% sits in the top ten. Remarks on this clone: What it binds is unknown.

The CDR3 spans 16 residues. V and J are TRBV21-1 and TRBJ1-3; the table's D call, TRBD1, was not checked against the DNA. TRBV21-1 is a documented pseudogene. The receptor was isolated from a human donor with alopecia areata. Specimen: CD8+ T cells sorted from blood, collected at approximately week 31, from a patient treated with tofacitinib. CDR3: CASSTKGAPSGNTIYF. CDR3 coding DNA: TGTGCCAGCAGCACCAAAGGGGCACCCTCTGGAAACACCATATATTTT.